This T cell receptor beta chain came from a study of cytomegalovirus exposure and HLA in healthy donors. Use of 60 Vbeta and 13 Jbeta primers characterized the PCR. TCRdb's copy holds only in-frame clones and misses some; the assay was immunoSEQ multiplex PCR. The data show over 70,000 clones, about 66% seen once. V was clipped by 0 bases and J by 7 bases, with 15 bases between them. This CDR3 region has 15 residues. CDR1 and CDR2 from the germline V gene are LGHNA and YSLEER. As for this clone: Antigen: not known.

The study, taken as a whole, reports: For most TCR beta V segments, an earlier analysis put the productive rate at about 87% or about 30% of the time.

This receptor was taken from a man under 40 in good health and CMV-seronegative. Sequenced input: PBMCs. The V and J genes are TRBV4-3 and TRBJ1-2, with D hard to call. DNA for the CDR3: TGCGCCAGCAGCCAAGAGGTGGTTACTACGAGTGGCTACACCTTC. Its translation: CASSQEVVTTSGYTF.